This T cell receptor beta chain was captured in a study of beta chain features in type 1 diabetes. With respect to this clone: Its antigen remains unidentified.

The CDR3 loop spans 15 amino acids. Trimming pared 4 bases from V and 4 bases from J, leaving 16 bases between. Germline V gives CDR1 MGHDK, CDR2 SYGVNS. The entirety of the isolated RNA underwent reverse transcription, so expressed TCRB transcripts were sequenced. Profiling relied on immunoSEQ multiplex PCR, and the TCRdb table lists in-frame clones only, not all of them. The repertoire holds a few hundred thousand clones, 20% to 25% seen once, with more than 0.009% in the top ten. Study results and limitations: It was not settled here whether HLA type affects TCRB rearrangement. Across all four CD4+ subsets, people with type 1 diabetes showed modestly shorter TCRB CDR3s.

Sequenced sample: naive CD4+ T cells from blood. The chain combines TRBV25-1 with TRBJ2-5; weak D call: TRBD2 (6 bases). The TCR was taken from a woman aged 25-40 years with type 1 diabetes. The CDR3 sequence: CASSVLGLQIETQYF. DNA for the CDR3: TGTGCCAGCAGTGTTTTGGGACTGCAAATAGAGACCCAGTACTTC.